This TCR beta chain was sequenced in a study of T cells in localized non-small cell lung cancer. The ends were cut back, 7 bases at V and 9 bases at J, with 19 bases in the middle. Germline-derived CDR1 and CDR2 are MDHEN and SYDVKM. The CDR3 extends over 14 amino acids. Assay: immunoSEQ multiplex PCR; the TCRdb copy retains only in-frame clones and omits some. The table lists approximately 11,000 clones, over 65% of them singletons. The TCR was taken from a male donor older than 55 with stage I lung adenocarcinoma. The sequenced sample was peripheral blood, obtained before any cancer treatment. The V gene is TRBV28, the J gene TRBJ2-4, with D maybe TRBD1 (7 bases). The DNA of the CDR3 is TGTGCCAGCACAGGACAGGTCGGGAGTACCATTCAGTACTTC. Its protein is CASTGQVGSTIQYF.